A selection of T cell receptor beta chains follows, all from one sample in a study of cytomegalovirus exposure and HLA in healthy donors. Clones were read by immunoSEQ multiplex PCR, and TCRdb kept only the in-frame ones, dropping some. The sample holds roughly 120,000 clones, 60% to 80% seen once. Input material: PBMCs. The origin of the receptors is a man in his forties or fifties in good health and CMV-seropositive. Each CDR3 is given with its conserved first and last residue. The order of the fields is D gene, clone size, J gene, V gene, CDR3 DNA, CDR3 protein. A D gene is named only where the DNA matches it firmly. For some rows the clone size is stated as once, few or many, or as a class when expanded; others skip it.

D: NA; size: NA; J: TRBJ2-2; V: TRBV5-6; DNA: TGTGCCAGCAGCTTGTGGCAGTACACCGGGGAGCTGTTTTTT; CDR3: CASSLWQYTGELFF
D: NA; size: few; J: TRBJ1-2; V: TRBV19; DNA: TGTGCCAGTACCCCCCGCCAGGGTAGGGATGGCTACACCTTC; CDR3: CASTPRQGRDGYTF
D: NA; size: few; J: TRBJ2-3; V: TRBV18; DNA: TGTGCCAGCGCCACCAAAATACTTCTAACAGATACGCAGTATTTT; CDR3: CASATKILLTDTQYF
D: NA; size: NA; J: TRBJ1-3; V: TRBV6-1; DNA: TGTGCCAGCAGTGAATTCCCTTTAGAATTTTCTGGAAACACCATATATTTT; CDR3: CASSEFPLEFSGNTIYF
D: NA; size: NA; J: TRBJ1-2; V: TRBV2; DNA: TGTGCCAGCAGGCCGGACGCGCCAGGGCCTTATGGCTACACCTTC; CDR3: CASRPDAPGPYGYTF
D: TRBD1; size: NA; J: TRBJ1-1; V: TRBV5-4; DNA: TGTGCCAGCAAGGACAGGGGCGGGGGGTTGACTGAAGCTTTCTTT; CDR3: CASKDRGGGLTEAFF
D: TRBD1; size: NA; J: TRBJ1-3; V: TRBV7-9; DNA: TGTGCCAGCAACGCACAGGGGACAACCTCTGGAAACACCATATATTTT; CDR3: CASNAQGTTSGNTIYF
D: NA; size: NA; J: TRBJ2-7; V: TRBV5-4; DNA: TGTGCCAGCAGCCTGGGAACTCGGGGATCCTACGAGCAGTACTTC; CDR3: CASSLGTRGSYEQYF
D: TRBD1; size: NA; J: TRBJ2-5; V: TRBV5-6; DNA: TGTGCCAGCAGCTTGGATACAGGGGTCGGGGAGACCCAGTACTTC; CDR3: CASSLDTGVGETQYF
D: TRBD1; size: NA; J: TRBJ1-5; V: TRBV12-5; DNA: TGTGCTAGTGGTTTGGTAACAGGGGGACGTAATCAGCCCCAGCATTTT; CDR3: CASGLVTGGRNQPQHF
D: NA; size: NA; J: TRBJ2-6; V: TRBV6-4; DNA: TGTGCCAGCAGTACGACAGCGTCTGGGGCCAACGTCCTGACTTTC; CDR3: CASSTTASGANVLTF
D: TRBD1; size: NA; J: TRBJ1-1; V: TRBV18; DNA: TGTGCCAGCTCACCCGACAGGGTTGGGACTGAAGCTTTCTTT; CDR3: CASSPDRVGTEAFF
D: TRBD2; size: NA; J: TRBJ2-4; V: TRBV28; DNA: TGTGCCAGCAGTTTGGCGCGGGCGCGGGGGGTCAATTTAGCCAAAAACATTCAGTACTTC; CDR3: CASSLARARGVNLAKNIQYF
D: NA; size: NA; J: TRBJ2-5; V: TRBV10-3; DNA: TGTGCCATCAGTGAGCCGGCAGGAGGGGAGACCCAGTACTTC; CDR3: CAISEPAGGETQYF
D: TRBD2; size: NA; J: TRBJ2-7; V: TRBV4-1; DNA: TGCGCCAGCAGCCAAGCAGGTCTAGCGGGAGACGAGCAGTACTTC; CDR3: CASSQAGLAGDEQYF
D: NA; size: NA; J: TRBJ2-3; V: TRBV5-8; DNA: TGTGCATGGGGGGGCCGTTCGACGAGAACCGCAGATACGCAGTATTTT; CDR3: CAWGGRSTRTADTQYF
D: TRBD1; size: NA; J: TRBJ1-1; V: TRBV19; DNA: TGTGCCAGTAGTATAGTTGGGACAGGCACTGAAGCTTTCTTT; CDR3: CASSIVGTGTEAFF
D: TRBD2; size: NA; J: TRBJ2-1; V: TRBV18; DNA: TGTGCCAGCTCACCACCCAGCGGGAGTCCCCATGAGCAGTTCTTC; CDR3: CASSPPSGSPHEQFF
D: TRBD1; size: NA; J: TRBJ2-2; V: TRBV2; DNA: TGTGCCAGCAGTCTACAGGGGCTGGGGAACACCGGGGAGCTGTTTTTT; CDR3: CASSLQGLGNTGELFF
D: NA; size: NA; J: TRBJ2-2; V: TRBV27; DNA: TGTGCCAGCAGCCGCAGGGGAAACGGGGAGCTGTTTTTT; CDR3: CASSRRGNGELFF
D: TRBD2; size: NA; J: TRBJ2-7; V: TRBV9; DNA: TGTGCCAGCAGCGTAGGTGGGACTAGCGGGACCTTCGGGCGCGAGCAGTACTTC; CDR3: CASSVGGTSGTFGREQYF
D: TRBD2; size: NA; J: TRBJ2-7; V: TRBV6-1; DNA: TGTGCCAGCAGTGAACGAGCGGGAGGGCCTCGGGAGCAGTACTTC; CDR3: CASSERAGGPREQYF
D: NA; size: NA; J: TRBJ1-6; V: TRBV18; DNA: TGTGCCAGCTCACCAAAAGGGGAAAATTCACCCCTCCACTTT; CDR3: CASSPKGENSPLHF
D: NA; size: NA; J: TRBJ2-6; V: TRBV6-1; DNA: TGTGCCAGCAGTGCAGGGCTCTCTGGGGCCAACGTCCTGACTTTC; CDR3: CASSAGLSGANVLTF
D: TRBD2; size: once; J: TRBJ2-5; V: TRBV7-2; DNA: TGTGCCAGCAGGCCGAGACCGGGACTAGAGACAGAGACCCAGTACTTC; CDR3: CASRPRPGLETETQYF
D: NA; size: once; J: TRBJ1-1; V: TRBV19; DNA: TGTGCCAGTAGTTTAATAACAGGGTCTGCCACTGAAGCTTTCTTT; CDR3: CASSLITGSATEAFF
D: TRBD2; size: NA; J: TRBJ2-7; V: TRBV19; DNA: TGTGCCAGTAGTATGAAGGGCGGGAGGGCCTCTAGGAAGCAGTACTTC; CDR3: CASSMKGGRASRKQYF
D: TRBD1; size: NA; J: TRBJ1-1; V: TRBV6-1; DNA: TGTGCCAGCAGTGCCCTCATACAGGGGGCGGACACTGAAGCTTTCTTT; CDR3: CASSALIQGADTEAFF
D: NA; size: NA; J: TRBJ2-2; V: TRBV29-1; DNA: TGCAGCGCCGAACAGAACACCGGGGAGCTGTTTTTT; CDR3: CSAEQNTGELFF
D: TRBD1; size: few; J: TRBJ1-1; V: TRBV18; DNA: TGTGCCAGCACCACTTTACCGGGACAGGGAGTGGCGAACACTGAAGCTTTCTTT; CDR3: CASTTLPGQGVANTEAFF
D: TRBD2; size: NA; J: TRBJ2-5; V: TRBV9; DNA: TGTGCCAGCAGCGAAGGGACTACTCTAGGTCGGGAGACCCAGTACTTC; CDR3: CASSEGTTLGRETQYF
D: NA; size: NA; J: TRBJ1-1; V: TRBV28; DNA: TGTGCCAGCCGCTTCAGTAATATGAACACTGAAGCTTTCTTT; CDR3: CASRFSNMNTEAFF
D: TRBD1; size: NA; J: TRBJ2-5; V: TRBV28; DNA: TGTGCCAGCAGCCTGGACAGGGTTGGGGAGACCCAGTACTTC; CDR3: CASSLDRVGETQYF
D: NA; size: few; J: TRBJ2-1; V: TRBV29-1; DNA: TGCAGCGCCGACGTGCTCGAGCGCTCCTACAATGAGCAGTTCTTC; CDR3: CSADVLERSYNEQFF
D: NA; size: NA; J: TRBJ1-2; V: TRBV28; DNA: TGTGCCAGCAGTCCCGGTCCCCTCCTCGGGCTCGGGAACGATGGCTACACCTTC; CDR3: CASSPGPLLGLGNDGYTF
D: NA; size: NA; J: TRBJ2-3; V: TRBV2; DNA: TGTGCCAGCTCAGGGGGAGCGGGCGGCACAGATACGCAGTATTTT; CDR3: CASSGGAGGTDTQYF
D: NA; size: NA; J: TRBJ2-6; V: TRBV27; DNA: TGTGCCAGCAGTTTATTTCCGGAGAGCTCTGGGGCCAACGTCCTGACTTTC; CDR3: CASSLFPESSGANVLTF
D: NA; size: once; J: TRBJ2-1; V: TRBV10-3; DNA: TGTGCCATCAGTGAGGCAGCGGGTGATGAGCAGTTCTTC; CDR3: CAISEAAGDEQFF
D: NA; size: few; J: TRBJ1-3; V: TRBV2; DNA: TGTGCCAGCAGTGTCGGGGAAAACACCATATATTTT; CDR3: CASSVGENTIYF
D: TRBD1; size: NA; J: TRBJ2-2; V: TRBV18; DNA: TGTGCCAGCTCCCACGGACAGGGAAGGACCGGGGAGCTGTTTTTT; CDR3: CASSHGQGRTGELFF
D: TRBD1; size: once; J: TRBJ2-5; V: TRBV2; DNA: TGTGCCAGCACTGGGACAGGGAGGGAGACCCAGTACTTC; CDR3: CASTGTGRETQYF
D: NA; size: few; J: TRBJ2-2; V: TRBV9; DNA: TGTGCCAGCAGCGCGGTATCCGGGGAGCTGTTTTTT; CDR3: CASSAVSGELFF
D: TRBD1; size: once; J: TRBJ2-5; V: TRBV27; DNA: TGTGCCAGCAGTGCCTACAGGGGAAGGGAAGAGACCCAGTACTTC; CDR3: CASSAYRGREETQYF
D: TRBD2; size: once; J: TRBJ2-2; V: TRBV4-2; DNA: TGTGCCAGCAGCCCGAAAGGGGGGGGGACTAGCGGGTCCAACGAGGCCGGGGAGCTGTTTTTT; CDR3: CASSPKGGGTSGSNEAGELFF
D: NA; size: few; J: TRBJ2-3; V: TRBV6-5; DNA: TGTGCCAGCAGGGGAGAGAAGGGAGCAGATACGCAGTATTTT; CDR3: CASRGEKGADTQYF
D: NA; size: NA; J: TRBJ2-1; V: TRBV4-1; DNA: TGCGCCAGCAGCCAACCTCCCACACCAATTCAGCAGTTCTTC; CDR3: CASSQPPTPIQQFF
D: TRBD2; size: few; J: TRBJ2-3; V: TRBV29-1; DNA: TGCAGCGTTGATCGCCCGCGACTAGCGGGAGCGGCGGATACGCAGTATTTT; CDR3: CSVDRPRLAGAADTQYF